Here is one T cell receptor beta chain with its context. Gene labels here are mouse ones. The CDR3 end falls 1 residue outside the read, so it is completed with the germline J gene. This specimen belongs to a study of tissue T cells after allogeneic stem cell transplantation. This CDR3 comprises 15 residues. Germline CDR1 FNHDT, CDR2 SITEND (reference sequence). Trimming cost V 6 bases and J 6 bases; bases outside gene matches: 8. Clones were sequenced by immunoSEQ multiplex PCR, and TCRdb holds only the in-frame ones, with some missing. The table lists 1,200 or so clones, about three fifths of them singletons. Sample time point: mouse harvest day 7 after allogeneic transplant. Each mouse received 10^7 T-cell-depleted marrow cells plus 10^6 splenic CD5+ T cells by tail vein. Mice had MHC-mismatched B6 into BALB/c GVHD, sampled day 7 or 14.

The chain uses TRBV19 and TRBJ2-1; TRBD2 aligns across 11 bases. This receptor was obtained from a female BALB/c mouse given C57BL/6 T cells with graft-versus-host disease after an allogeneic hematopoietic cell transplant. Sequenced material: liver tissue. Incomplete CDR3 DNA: TGTGCCAGCACCAGACTGGGGGGGTCCTTTGCTGAGCAGTTC. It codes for CASTRLGGSFAEQF. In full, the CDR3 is CASTRLGGSFAEQFF.